Described below is a single TCR beta chain sequence and its context. This specimen belongs to a study of T-cell memory formation after mild COVID-19. Study in general: Each donor largely had its own TCR clusters.

The CDR3 spans 13 residues. The V gene lost 6 bases and the J gene lost 7 bases, with 15 bases spanning the gap. TCRdb re-analysed the 5' RACE reads in MiXCR, keeping a single row per CDR3 protein. The sample holds about 190,000 distinct CDR3 sequences, around 18% seen once. The sample was PBMCs or a T cell subset sorted from them (not recorded which). The clonotype was recovered from an adult woman who had mild COVID-19 (a few samples of this study predate the infection). Cell type and time point are not known. This sequence joins TRBV12-3 or TRBV12-4 and TRBJ1-2; possibly TRBD1 for D (5 bases). CDR3 coding DNA: TGTGCCAGCAGCTCCGATCCAAGGGGTGGCTACACCTTC. Translated: CASSSDPRGGYTF.